The next 26 T cell receptor beta chains were all read from a single sample in a study of blood T cell repertoires in COVID-19. Profiling relied on immunoSEQ multiplex PCR, and the TCRdb table lists in-frame clones only, not all of them. The repertoire holds roughly 230,000 clones, approximately 83% seen once, with around 3.7% in the top ten. Sequences were obtained from PBMCs or T cells enriched from blood (not recorded which). These TCRs come from a man between 50 and 59 years old who had recovered from COVID-19.

This chain uses TRBV5-1 with TRBJ1-5; 7 nucleotides align to TRBD1. Germline V gene data show CDR1 as SGHRS and CDR2 as YFSETQ. V dropped 4 bases and J dropped 0; count of bases not matched to a gene: 4. The CDR3 totals 15 residues. Here the CDR3 reads CASSDGTASNQPQHF. The CDR3 DNA reads TGCGCCAGCAGCGACGGGACAGCTAGCAATCAGCCCCAGCATTTT.

CDR3 in amino acids: CASRPPKRADAGTPLHF. In DNA form, the CDR3 reads TGTGCCAGCAGACCACCCAAGAGGGCTGATGCTGGGACACCCCTCCACTTT. This chain joins TRBV7-2 and TRBJ1-6; D remains ambiguous. The germline gives CDR1 SGHTA, CDR2 FQGNSA. The V gene lost 6 bases and the J gene lost 11 bases, with 26 bases spanning the gap. The length of the CDR3 is 17 residues.

V gene TRBV4-1 combines with J gene TRBJ2-3; 11 bases match TRBD2. The CDR3 contains 16 residues. The V gene end was trimmed by 1 base and the J gene end by 2 bases; junction bases not matched to a gene: 2. Germline CDR1 MGHRA, CDR2 YSYEKL. CDR3 DNA sequence: TGCGCCAGCAGCCAAGTGGGACTAGCGGTCACAGATACGCAGTATTTT. Protein product: CASSQVGLAVTDTQYF.

The chain couples TRBV30 to TRBJ1-5; maybe TRBD1 (5 bases). Germline CDR1 and CDR2: GTSNPN and SVGIG (reference sequence). The V end was cut by 0 bases, the J end by 0 bases, with 12 bases between. The CDR3 is made up of 16 amino acids. CDR3 nucleotide sequence: TGTGCCTGGAGTGTCGCCGCGGGACTTAGCAATCAGCCCCAGCATTTT. It encodes CAWSVAAGLSNQPQHF.

The genes are TRBV5-1 and TRBJ1-1; 7 nucleotides align to TRBD1. After removal of 2 bases from V and 1 base from J, the junction contained 5 bases not matched to a gene. The CDR3 spans 15 residues. Looked up from germline, CDR1 is SGHRS and CDR2 is YFSETQ. CDR3 sequence: CASSLTQGSNTEAFF. In DNA, the CDR3 is TGCGCCAGCAGCTTAACACAGGGGTCGAACACTGAAGCTTTCTTT.

The chain uses TRBV10-3 and TRBJ1-1, with a possible D match to TRBD1 (6 bases). The germline gives CDR1 ENHRY, CDR2 SYGVKD. The ends were cut back, 6 bases at V and 4 bases at J, with 18 bases in the middle. This CDR3 is 15 amino acids long. CDR3: CAIRTFQGSTTEAFF. CDR3 DNA: TGTGCCATCAGAACATTTCAGGGGTCGACCACTGAAGCTTTCTTT.

The chain links TRBV7-4 to TRBJ2-1, with TRBD1 matching over 8 bases. This CDR3 spans 15 amino acids. The V and J ends lost 7 bases and 7 bases, in that order; junction bases with no gene match: 12. From germline, CDR1 is SGHVT and CDR2 SQSDAQ. CDR3 in DNA: TGTGCCAGCAACGTCCGGGACAGGTCGGGGAATGAGCAGTTCTTC. Translated: CASNVRDRSGNEQFF.

V is TRBV2 and J is TRBJ2-1; 10 bases line up with TRBD1. Trimming took 6 bases from V and 9 from J; bases not matched to a gene: 8. The CDR3 is made up of 14 amino acids. The germline gives CDR1 SNHLY, CDR2 FYNNEI. In nucleotides, the CDR3 is TGTGCCAGCAGCCGGGACAGGGGCGATGGTGAGCAGTTCTTC. Amino acid sequence: CASSRDRGDGEQFF.

This chain uses TRBV30 with TRBJ1-5; maybe TRBD1 (5 bases). V was clipped by 0 bases and J by 0 bases, with 9 bases between them. The CDR3 loop spans 15 amino acids. In germline, CDR1 is GTSNPN, CDR2 SVGIG (reference sequence). CDR3 protein: CAWSVGQYSNQPQHF. CDR3 DNA: TGTGCCTGGAGTGTAGGACAATATAGCAATCAGCCCCAGCATTTT.

The chain uses TRBV6-5 and TRBJ2-7, with D perhaps matching TRBD1 (6 bases). The CDR3 is 12 amino acids. Germline-derived CDR1 and CDR2 are MNHEY and SVGAGI. V lost 6 bases to trimming and J lost 2 bases, with 8 bases between them. Here the CDR3 reads CASRGQTYEQYF. CDR3 coding DNA: TGTGCCAGCAGAGGACAGACCTACGAGCAGTACTTC.

The chain joins TRBV9 to TRBJ1-2; D remains unclear. This CDR3 contains 13 residues. Germline V gene lookup returns CDR1 SGDLS and CDR2 YYNGEE. V was pared by 4 bases and J by 4 bases, with 11 bases between. CDR3 amino acids: CASSPPEGYGYTF. The CDR3 DNA sequence: TGTGCCAGCAGCCCACCCGAGGGCTATGGCTACACCTTC.

The rearrangement joins TRBV2 to TRBJ1-1, with TRBD1 as a possible D gene (6 bases). The CDR3 has 13 residues. In germline, CDR1 is SNHLY, CDR2 FYNNEI. The V end lost 5 bases, the J end lost 1 base, and 8 bases lay between the germline ends. The CDR3 nucleotides read TGTGCCAGCAGTTTACAGGGGAACACTGAAGCTTTCTTT. Its protein is CASSLQGNTEAFF.

The rearrangement uses TRBV11-2 and TRBJ1-4; unclear D gene. The CDR3 loop spans 14 amino acids. CDR1 is SGHAT and CDR2 is FQNNGV in the germline V gene. V gave up 5 bases and J gave up 0 bases, with 7 bases separating them. The CDR3 bases are TGTGCCAGCAGCCGAGTTGCAACTAATGAAAAACTGTTTTTT. Translating gives CASSRVATNEKLFF.

The rearrangement uses TRBV11-2 and TRBJ1-3, with D hard to call. The V end lost 0 bases, the J end lost 4 bases, and 4 bases lay between the germline ends. Germline assignment: CDR1 SGHAT and CDR2 FQNNGV. This CDR3 spans 13 amino acids. The CDR3 sequence is CASSLDLGNTIYF. The CDR3, as DNA: TGTGCCAGCAGCTTAGATCTCGGAAACACCATATATTTT.

CDR3 sequence: CASSLGGLASTDTQYF. The CDR3 nucleotides read TGTGCCAGCAGCTTGGGGGGACTAGCGAGCACAGATACGCAGTATTTT. This chain uses TRBV7-6 with TRBJ2-3; 10 nucleotides align to TRBD2. After removal of 3 bases from V and 0 bases from J, the junction contained 3 bases not matched to a gene. Germline V gene sequence: CDR1 SGHVS, CDR2 FNYEAQ. The CDR3 is 16 amino acids.

A single count supports this clone. The CDR3 reads CASSPPGGGVPYEQYF. The CDR3 nucleotides read TGTGCCAGCTCACCACCGGGCGGAGGGGTCCCCTACGAGCAGTACTTC. V is TRBV18 and J is TRBJ2-7; D might be TRBD2 (6 bases). Germline V gene lookup returns CDR1 KGHSH and CDR2 LQKENI. CDR3 length: 16 residues. V was trimmed by 0 bases and J by 2 bases, leaving 14 bases between them.

Note on this clone: Within the sample, other DNA sequences also encode this same CDR3. The chain couples TRBV6-5 to TRBJ2-7, with 7 bases lining up with TRBD1. The V gene's germline CDR1 is MNHEY and CDR2 SVGAGI. The junction had 8 bases not matched to a gene; V was cut back by 5 bases and J by 4 bases. This CDR3 comprises 14 residues. CDR3 protein: CASSPRQGRYEQYF. CDR3 coding DNA: TGTGCCAGCAGTCCTCGACAGGGTAGATACGAGCAGTACTTC.

CDR3 amino acids: CASSQPRTGLNYGYTF. CDR3 nucleotide sequence: TGCGCCAGCAGCCAACCCCGGACAGGACTTAACTATGGCTACACCTTC. This chain joins TRBV4-1 and TRBJ1-2, with 7 bases aligning to TRBD1. Trimming removed 2 bases from V and 1 base from J; junction bases left unmatched: 7. CDR1 is MGHRA, CDR2 YSYEKL, per germline. CDR3 length: 16 residues.

The V call is TRBV2, the J call TRBJ2-7; D gene ambiguous. CDR3 length: 10 amino acids. The V end lost 7 bases, the J end lost 9 bases, and 10 bases lay between the germline ends. The germline V gene has CDR1 SNHLY and CDR2 FYNNEI. The chain's CDR3 is CASTISGQYF. CDR3 sequence (DNA): TGTGCCAGCACTATAAGTGGGCAGTACTTC.

The table lists this clone with a count of one. This rearrangement joins TRBV9 to TRBJ2-3; D call uncertain. Trimming stripped 3 bases from V and 5 bases from J, with 4 bases between. Looked up from germline, CDR1 is SGDLS and CDR2 is YYNGEE. CDR3 size: 11 residues. CDR3 DNA: TGTGCCAGCAGCGCCGGAGATACGCAGTATTTT. Residues: CASSAGDTQYF.

The genes are TRBV5-6 and TRBJ2-3; D not resolved. This CDR3 contains 13 residues. Germline V gene data show CDR1 as SGHDT and CDR2 as YYEEEE. The V end was cut by 2 bases, the J end by 6 bases, with 10 bases between. CDR3 sequence: CASSLNLGDTQYF. The CDR3 DNA is TGTGCCAGCAGCTTAAACTTGGGCGATACGCAGTATTTT. Full variable domain (outside the CDR3, taken from reference TRBV5-6 and TRBJ2-3): DAGVTQSPTHLIKTRGQQVTLRCSPKSGHDTVSWYQQALGQGPQFIFQYYEEEERQRGNFPDRFSGHQFPNYSSELNVNALLLGDSALYLCASSLNLGDTQYFGPGTRLTVL.

The V call is TRBV11-2, the J call TRBJ2-7; maybe TRBD1 (5 bases). The CDR3 consists of 12 residues. V lost 5 bases and J 6 bases, leaving 11 bases between the germline ends. The germline CDR1 and CDR2 sequences are SGHAT and FQNNGV. CDR3 sequence: CASSVTGSEQYF. The CDR3 nucleotides read TGTGCCAGCAGCGTTACAGGTTCCGAGCAGTACTTC.

J is TRBJ1-3 and V is TRBV2; 7 nucleotides agree with TRBD1. CDR3 length: 15 amino acids. Germline CDR1 SNHLY, CDR2 FYNNEI. V lost 6 bases and J lost 0; bases outside the gene matches: 5. The CDR3 sequence: CASSDRTGSGNTIYF. Here the CDR3 DNA reads TGTGCCAGCAGCGACCGGACAGGCTCTGGAAACACCATATATTTT.

V gene TRBV7-9 combines with J gene TRBJ2-1, with D maybe TRBD1 (5 bases). V was clipped by 1 base and J by 5 bases, with 12 bases between them. Germline V gene data show CDR1 as SEHNR and CDR2 as FQNEAQ (reference sequence). The CDR3 is 15 amino acids. Written as DNA, the CDR3 is TGTGCCAGCAGCTTAGGACAGAGAATAGACAATGAGCAGTTCTTC. Translating gives CASSLGQRIDNEQFF.

In its sample, this clone was seen once. The chain has TRBV10-3 and TRBJ1-5; a weak D match, TRBD1 (6 bases). The germline V gene encodes CDR1 ENHRY and CDR2 SYGVKD. The CDR3 covers 14 residues. V gave up 10 bases and J gave up 4 bases, with 17 bases separating them. CDR3 sequence: CATAGAGVNQPQHF. For the CDR3, the DNA is TGTGCCACCGCCGGAGCAGGGGTAAATCAGCCCCAGCATTTT.

The V gene is TRBV4-1, the J gene TRBJ1-4; the match to TRBD1 covers 8 bases. This CDR3 has 16 amino acids. Per the germline V gene, CDR1 is MGHRA and CDR2 is YSYEKL. The V segment lost 0 bases and the J segment 3 bases; nucleotides outside the gene matches: 3. This CDR3 reads CASSQDRGLANEKLFF. CDR3 DNA sequence: TGCGCCAGCAGCCAAGACAGGGGGCTGGCTAATGAAAAACTGTTTTTT.